The 14 T cell receptor beta chains reported below all come from one sample, sequenced in a study of shared clonotypes between healthy human individuals. The protocol was immunoSEQ multiplex PCR, while the TCRdb copy is restricted to in-frame clones and leaves out a portion. The table includes about 1 million clones, around 74% detected once. Sequenced sample: memory CD4+ T cells sorted from blood. Stated subset: CD45RA-negative fraction. These TCRs come from a man aged 18 to 30 in good health.

This chain connects TRBV7-3 to TRBJ2-7, with TRBD1 identical over 11 bases. V lost 1 base and J lost 3; bases outside the gene matches: 8. This CDR3 has 17 amino acids. Looked up from germline, CDR1 is SGHTA and CDR2 is FQGTGA. The DNA of the CDR3 is TGTGCCAGCAGCTTAATCGACCGGGACAGGGGGGACTACGAGCAGTACTTC. This gives the protein CASSLIDRDRGDYEQYF.

The chain combines TRBV2 with TRBJ2-7, with D possibly matching TRBD1 (5 bases). CDR1 SNHLY and CDR2 FYNNEI come from the germline V gene. V dropped 6 bases and J dropped 3 bases, with 15 bases sitting between them. The CDR3 has 14 amino acids. The CDR3, as DNA: TGTGCCAGCAGCCCCCAGGGAAACCTCTACGAGCAGTACTTC. It yields the protein CASSPQGNLYEQYF.

Concerning this clone itself: Other DNA sequences in the sample encode the same CDR3. The chain recombines TRBV6-5 with TRBJ2-7; D is perhaps TRBD1 (5 bases). The CDR3 loop spans 13 amino acids. The V and J ends lost 2 bases and 3 bases respectively, with 8 bases between them. The V gene's germline CDR1 is MNHEY and CDR2 SVGAGI. In DNA form, the CDR3 reads TGTGCCAGCAGTTACCAGGGTAGCTACGAGCAGTACTTC. This translates into CASSYQGSYEQYF.

With respect to this clone: One junction end disagrees with the germline gene, perhaps due to a read error. The V gene is TRBV7-7, the J gene TRBJ2-3; 8 positions match TRBD2. The CDR3 totals 16 residues. Germline V gives CDR1 SSHAT, CDR2 FNYEAQ (reference sequence). CDR3 DNA sequence: TGTGCTAGCAGCTTAGACGCGACTAGCGGCACAGATACGCAGTATTTT. Protein sequence: CASSLDATSGTDTQYF.

Many counts were recorded for this clone. The chain couples TRBV25-1 to TRBJ2-3, with TRBD1 as a possible D gene (6 bases). Between the trimmed V and J ends, which lost 1 base and 6 bases, there was a span of 11 bases. The CDR3 sequence is 14 residues long. The germline gives CDR1 MGHDK, CDR2 SYGVNS. CDR3 region: CASSEWGRGDTQYF. The DNA for the CDR3 is TGTGCCAGCAGTGAATGGGGCAGGGGCGATACGCAGTATTTT.

The chain uses TRBV2 and TRBJ1-6; 9 bases agree with TRBD1. This CDR3 comprises 15 residues. CDR1 is SNHLY, CDR2 FYNNEI, per germline. The V and J ends lost 4 bases and 7 bases, in that order; junction bases with no gene match: 5. As DNA, the CDR3 is TGTGCCAGCAGTGTTAAGGGACAGGGCAATTCACCCCTCCACTTT. Residues: CASSVKGQGNSPLHF.

The chain employs TRBV5-1 and TRBJ2-3; 9 nucleotides align to TRBD2. Trimming removed 4 bases from V and 7 bases from J; junction bases left unmatched: 10. Germline lookup yields CDR1 SGHRS and CDR2 YFSETQ. The CDR3 covers 15 residues. CDR3 sequence (DNA): TGCGCCAGCAGCCCTAGCGGGGACCTTTTTAATACGCAGTATTTT. Protein sequence: CASSPSGDLFNTQYF.

This clone has just one count. The chain recombines TRBV15 with TRBJ2-1, with 12 bases aligning to TRBD1. Germline V gene lookup returns CDR1 LNHNV and CDR2 YYDKDF (reference sequence). The CDR3 spans 15 residues. Trimming cost V 2 bases and J 8 bases; bases outside gene matches: 4. This CDR3 reads CATSRSGTGGYEQFF. CDR3 nucleotide sequence: TGTGCCACCAGCAGATCCGGGACAGGGGGCTATGAGCAGTTCTTC.

This clone was observed a handful of times. The chain carries TRBV28 and TRBJ1-4, with D possibly TRBD1 on 5 matching bases. Germline lookup yields CDR1 MDHEN and CDR2 SYDVKM. This CDR3 is 17 amino acids long. Trimming cost V 6 bases and J 6 bases, with 23 bases left between them. In nucleotides, the CDR3 is TGTGCCAGCAGGGGATCCGCCGGAAGTCAGGGAGATGAAAAACTGTTTTTT. It is translated as CASRGSAGSQGDEKLFF.

The count of this clone is one. The chain links TRBV6-6 to TRBJ2-2; 8 nucleotides match TRBD1. V was clipped by 5 bases and J by 3 bases; unmatched bases: 5. The CDR3 spans 15 residues. The germline gives CDR1 MNHNY, CDR2 SVGAGI (reference sequence). CDR3 DNA: TGTGCCAGCAGTCACGGACAGGGTTACACCGGGGAGCTGTTTTTT. Translating it yields CASSHGQGYTGELFF.

J is TRBJ2-1 and V is TRBV6-1; 10 nucleotides align to TRBD2. This CDR3 contains 14 residues. Germline V gives CDR1 MNHNS, CDR2 SASEGT. After removal of 6 bases from V and 6 bases from J, the junction contained 5 bases not matched to a gene. CDR3 DNA sequence: TGTGCCAGCAGGCGGGTAGCGGGAGGCAATGAGCAGTTCTTC. Translated, it gives CASRRVAGGNEQFF.

To note about this clone: A far larger clone is a single base away, which makes a read error likely. This CDR3 is also generated by other DNA sequences in the sample. The V and J genes are TRBV15 and TRBJ1-2, with D maybe TRBD1 (5 bases). CDR1 LNHNV and CDR2 YYDKDF come from the germline V gene (reference sequence). V shed 1 base and J shed 11 bases, with 14 bases lying between them. There are 13 residues in the CDR3. The CDR3 reads CATSRVGTEGYTF. DNA of the CDR3: TGTGCCACCAGCAGAGTGGGGACGGAAGGTTACACCTTC.

The CDR3 DNA reads TGTGCCAGCAGCACGTCCATGGGGGAAGCTTTCTTT. It encodes CASSTSMGEAFF. This chain links TRBV7-2 with TRBJ1-1, with D unresolved. The germline V gene has CDR1 SGHTA and CDR2 FQGNSA. Deletions cut 5 bases from V and 8 bases from J, with 12 bases between. The CDR3 loop spans 12 amino acids.

The rearrangement joins TRBV9 to TRBJ2-3; unclear D gene. CDR1 is SGDLS and CDR2 is YYNGEE in the germline V gene. The CDR3 contains 14 residues. Trimming removed 0 bases at V and 3 bases at J, with 8 bases between. The CDR3 region has the DNA TGTGCCAGCAGCGTAGTCGGAGAAACAGATACGCAGTATTTT. Its translation is CASSVVGETDTQYF.